The T cell receptor gamma chain under discussion was sequenced for a study of Vδ1+ human thymocytes. The CDR3 runs 11 residues. V was pared by 1 base and J by 9 bases, with 3 bases of the junction left unmatched. Germline-derived CDR1 and CDR2 are EGSTGY and YDSYTSSV. This clone has a single count. Antigen unknown. At the DNA level, this CDR3 is encoded by other sequences in the same sample as well. The template was reverse-transcribed extracted RNA. Multiplex PCR used pooled V-gene forward primers and a constant-region reverse primer to amplify CDR3s. TCRdb reanalyzed the multiplex PCR reads using CATT. The sample has 7,500 to 10,000 gamma-chain clones; approximately 55% are singletons. Whole-study results and caveats: TRD repertoires were essentially private, unlike widely shared TRG clonotypes. Around a fifth of thymic delta-chain sequences were Vdelta2, with few Vdelta3, unlike blood Vdelta1+ controls. In the thymus, TRG and TRD repertoires looked highly polyclonal with Gaussian CDR3 lengths.

The specimen sequenced was Vdelta1+ gamma-delta thymocytes from the thymus. Subset indicated: FACS-sorted CD3+ TCRalphabeta- TCRVdelta1+ TCRVdelta2- thymocytes. The TCR sequence derives from a girl under three years old who had congenital heart surgery. The chain carries TRGV4 and TRGJ1 or TRGJ2. TCRdb offers no J gene call, so here the DNA was matched to germline to obtain one. Written as DNA, the CDR3 is TGTGCCACCTGGGATGGTCCTAAGAAACTCTTT. This gives the protein CATWDGPKKLF.